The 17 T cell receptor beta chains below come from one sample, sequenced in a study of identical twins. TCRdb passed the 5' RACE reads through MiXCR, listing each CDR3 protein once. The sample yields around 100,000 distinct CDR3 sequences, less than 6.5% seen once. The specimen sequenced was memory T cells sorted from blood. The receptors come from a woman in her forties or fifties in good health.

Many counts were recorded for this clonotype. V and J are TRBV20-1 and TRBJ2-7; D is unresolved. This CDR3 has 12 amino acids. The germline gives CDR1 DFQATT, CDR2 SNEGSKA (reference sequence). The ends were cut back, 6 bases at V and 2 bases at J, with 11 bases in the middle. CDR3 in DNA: TGCAGTGCCCAGACTGGTACCTACGAGCAGTACTTC. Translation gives CSAQTGTYEQYF.

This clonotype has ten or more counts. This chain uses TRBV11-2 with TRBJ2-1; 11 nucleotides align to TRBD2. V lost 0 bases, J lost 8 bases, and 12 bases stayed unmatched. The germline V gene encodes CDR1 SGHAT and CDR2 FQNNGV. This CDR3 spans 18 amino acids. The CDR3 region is CASSLDVAGGPFMDEQFF. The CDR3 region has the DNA TGTGCCAGCAGCTTAGATGTAGCGGGAGGGCCGTTTATGGATGAGCAGTTCTTC.

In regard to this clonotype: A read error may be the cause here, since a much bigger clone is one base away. CDR3 amino acids: CASSRSGDLFF. DNA of the CDR3: TGTGCCAGCAGTAGATCCGGGGACCTGTTTTTT. This chain links TRBV11-2 with TRBJ2-2; tentatively, D is TRBD1 or TRBD2 (5 bases each). The CDR3 runs 11 residues. Germline CDR1 SGHAT, CDR2 FQNNGV.

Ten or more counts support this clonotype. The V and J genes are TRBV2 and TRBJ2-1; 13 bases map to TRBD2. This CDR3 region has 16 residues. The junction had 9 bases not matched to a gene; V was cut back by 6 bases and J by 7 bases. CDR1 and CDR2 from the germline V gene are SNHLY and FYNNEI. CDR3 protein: CASRGGLAGALNEQFF. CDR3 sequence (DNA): TGTGCCAGCAGGGGAGGACTAGCGGGGGCCTTGAATGAGCAGTTCTTC.

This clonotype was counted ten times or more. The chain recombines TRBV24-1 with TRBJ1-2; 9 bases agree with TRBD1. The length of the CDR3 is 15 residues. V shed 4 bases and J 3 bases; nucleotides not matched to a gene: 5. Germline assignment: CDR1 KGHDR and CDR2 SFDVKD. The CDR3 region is CATSDPTGGDYGYTF. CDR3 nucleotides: TGTGCCACCAGTGACCCAACAGGGGGCGACTATGGCTACACCTTC.

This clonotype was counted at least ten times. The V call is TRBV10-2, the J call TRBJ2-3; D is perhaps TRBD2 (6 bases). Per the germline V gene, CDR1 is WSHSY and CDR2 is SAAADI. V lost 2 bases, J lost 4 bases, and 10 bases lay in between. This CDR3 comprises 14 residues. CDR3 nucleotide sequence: TGCGCCAGCAGTGAGGCGGGACCGGCAGATACGCAGTATTTT. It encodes CASSEAGPADTQYF.

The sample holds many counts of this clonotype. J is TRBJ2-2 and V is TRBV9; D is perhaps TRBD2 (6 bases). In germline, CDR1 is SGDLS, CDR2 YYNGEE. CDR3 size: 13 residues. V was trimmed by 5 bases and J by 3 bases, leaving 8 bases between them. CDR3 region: CASRPSDTGELFF. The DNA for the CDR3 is TGTGCCAGCAGACCTAGCGACACCGGGGAGCTGTTTTTT.

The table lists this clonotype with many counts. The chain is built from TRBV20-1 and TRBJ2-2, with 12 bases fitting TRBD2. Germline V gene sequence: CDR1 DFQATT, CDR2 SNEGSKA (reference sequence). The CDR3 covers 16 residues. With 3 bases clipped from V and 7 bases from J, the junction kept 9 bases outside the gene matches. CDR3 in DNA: TGCAGTGCTAGGGCTGCTAGCGGGGGGGATAGCGGGGAGCTGTTTTTT. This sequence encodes CSARAASGGDSGELFF.

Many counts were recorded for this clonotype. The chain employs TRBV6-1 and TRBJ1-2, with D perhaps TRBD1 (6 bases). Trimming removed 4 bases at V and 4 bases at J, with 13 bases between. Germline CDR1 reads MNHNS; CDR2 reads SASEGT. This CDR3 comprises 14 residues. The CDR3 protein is CASSADRTVYGYTF. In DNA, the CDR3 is TGTGCCAGCAGTGCCGATCGGACAGTCTATGGCTACACCTTC.

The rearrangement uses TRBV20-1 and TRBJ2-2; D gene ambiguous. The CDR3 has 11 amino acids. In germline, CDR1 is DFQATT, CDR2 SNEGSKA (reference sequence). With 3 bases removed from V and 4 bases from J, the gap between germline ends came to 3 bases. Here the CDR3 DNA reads TGCAGTGCTAGGGGCACCGGGGAGCTGTTTTTT. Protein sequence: CSARGTGELFF.

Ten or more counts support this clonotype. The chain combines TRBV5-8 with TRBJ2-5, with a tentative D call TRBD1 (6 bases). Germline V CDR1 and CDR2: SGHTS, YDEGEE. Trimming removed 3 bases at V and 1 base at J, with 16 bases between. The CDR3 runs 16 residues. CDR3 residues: CASSWGDRSLQETQYF. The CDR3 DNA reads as TGTGCCAGCAGCTGGGGCGACAGGAGTCTCCAAGAGACCCAGTACTTC.

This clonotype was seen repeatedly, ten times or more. CDR3: CASSQASGVGYGYTF. The CDR3 coding sequence is TGTGCCAGCAGCCAAGCATCAGGGGTGGGCTATGGCTACACCTTC. The chain uses TRBV4-2 and TRBJ1-2, with D maybe TRBD1 (6 bases). The CDR3 contains 15 residues. V was shortened by 1 base and J by 4 bases, with 13 bases between the two germline ends. The germline gives CDR1 LGHNA, CDR2 YNFKEQ.

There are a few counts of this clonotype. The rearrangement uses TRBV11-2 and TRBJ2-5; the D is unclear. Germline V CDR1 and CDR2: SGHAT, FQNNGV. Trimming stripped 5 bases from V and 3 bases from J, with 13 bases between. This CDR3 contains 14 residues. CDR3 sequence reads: CASSPLRRKETQYF. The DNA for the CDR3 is TGTGCCAGCAGCCCGCTCAGAAGGAAAGAGACCCAGTACTTC.

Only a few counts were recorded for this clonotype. This chain's CDR3 is CSARGPGRVETQYF. For the CDR3, the DNA is TGCAGTGCTAGAGGCCCGGGGAGGGTAGAGACCCAGTACTTC. The chain carries TRBV20-1 and TRBJ2-5, with 7 bases fitting TRBD2. The CDR3 covers 14 residues. The germline V gene has CDR1 DFQATT and CDR2 SNEGSKA (reference sequence). With V trimmed by 1 base and J by 4 bases, 6 bases remained unmatched.

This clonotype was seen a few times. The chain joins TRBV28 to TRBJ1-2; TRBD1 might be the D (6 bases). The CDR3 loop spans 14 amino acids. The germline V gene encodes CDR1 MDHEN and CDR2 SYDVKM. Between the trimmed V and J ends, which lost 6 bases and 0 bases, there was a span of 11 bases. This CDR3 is CASRAGTTNYGYTF. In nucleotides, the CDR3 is TGTGCCAGCAGGGCCGGGACAACTAACTATGGCTACACCTTC.

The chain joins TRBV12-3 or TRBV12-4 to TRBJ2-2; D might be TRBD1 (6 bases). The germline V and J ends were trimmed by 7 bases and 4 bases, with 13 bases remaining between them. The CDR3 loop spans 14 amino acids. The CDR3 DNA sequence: TGTGCCAGCACCTCGACAGGCTCCACCGGGGAGCTGTTTTTT. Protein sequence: CASTSTGSTGELFF.

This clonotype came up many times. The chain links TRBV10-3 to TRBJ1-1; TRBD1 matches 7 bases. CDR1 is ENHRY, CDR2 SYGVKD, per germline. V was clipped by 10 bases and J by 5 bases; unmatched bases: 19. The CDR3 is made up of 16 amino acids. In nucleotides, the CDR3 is TGTGCCAGCCCGGGACCGACAGGGAATAGGCTAACTGAAGCTTTCTTT. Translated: CASPGPTGNRLTEAFF.